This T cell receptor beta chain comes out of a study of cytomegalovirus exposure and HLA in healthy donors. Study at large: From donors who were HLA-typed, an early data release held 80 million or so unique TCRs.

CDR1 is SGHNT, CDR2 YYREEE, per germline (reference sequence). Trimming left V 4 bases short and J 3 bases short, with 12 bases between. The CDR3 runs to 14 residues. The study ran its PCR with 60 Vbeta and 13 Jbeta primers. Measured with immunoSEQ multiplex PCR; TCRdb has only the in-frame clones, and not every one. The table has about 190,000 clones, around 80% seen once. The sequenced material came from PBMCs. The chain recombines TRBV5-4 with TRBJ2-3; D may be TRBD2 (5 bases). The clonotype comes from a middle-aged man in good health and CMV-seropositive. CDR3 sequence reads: CASSLGDKTDTQYF. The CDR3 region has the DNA TGTGCCAGCAGCCTCGGGGATAAGACAGATACGCAGTATTTT.